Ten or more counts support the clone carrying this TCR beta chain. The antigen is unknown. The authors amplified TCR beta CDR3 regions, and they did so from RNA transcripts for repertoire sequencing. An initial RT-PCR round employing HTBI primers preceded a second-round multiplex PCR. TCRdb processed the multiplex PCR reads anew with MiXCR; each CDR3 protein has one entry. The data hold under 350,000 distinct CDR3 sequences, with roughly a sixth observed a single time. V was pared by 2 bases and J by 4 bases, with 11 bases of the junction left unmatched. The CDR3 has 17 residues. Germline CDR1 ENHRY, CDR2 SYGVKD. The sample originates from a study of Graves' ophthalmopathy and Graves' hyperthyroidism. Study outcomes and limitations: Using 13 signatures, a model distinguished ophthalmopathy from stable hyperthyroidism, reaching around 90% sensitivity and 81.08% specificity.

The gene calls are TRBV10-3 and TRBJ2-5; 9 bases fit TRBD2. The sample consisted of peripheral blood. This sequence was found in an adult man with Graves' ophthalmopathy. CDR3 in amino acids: CAISEGREGPRPETQYF. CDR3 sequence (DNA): TGTGCCATCAGTGAGGGGCGGGAGGGCCCTCGGCCAGAGACCCAGTACTTC.